The TCR beta chain described here comes from a study of response to subunit inactivated influenza vaccine. Study-wide points: The authors suggested that every seasonal influenza vaccination recruits few new T cells.

This clonotype was detected only once. Its antigen is undetermined. Each CDR3 protein is one row after TCRdb ran MiXCR on the RT-PCR reads. The table lists approximately 500,000 distinct CDR3 sequences, around 13% of them singletons, with approximately 12% in the top ten. The CDR3 has 15 residues. The germline V gene encodes CDR1 SNHLY and CDR2 FYNNEI. Trimming stripped 3 bases from V and 5 bases from J, with 16 bases between. The V call is TRBV2, the J call TRBJ2-5; D might be TRBD1 or TRBD2, each matching 5 bases. Sample: PBMCs from blood, taken 11 to 12 days after vaccination. The sequence derives from a man aged 45-65 years who received an inactivated influenza vaccine. For the CDR3, the DNA is TGTGCCAGCAGTGAGGGGACCAATCGCGGGGAGACCCAGTACTTC. Translation gives CASSEGTNRGETQYF.